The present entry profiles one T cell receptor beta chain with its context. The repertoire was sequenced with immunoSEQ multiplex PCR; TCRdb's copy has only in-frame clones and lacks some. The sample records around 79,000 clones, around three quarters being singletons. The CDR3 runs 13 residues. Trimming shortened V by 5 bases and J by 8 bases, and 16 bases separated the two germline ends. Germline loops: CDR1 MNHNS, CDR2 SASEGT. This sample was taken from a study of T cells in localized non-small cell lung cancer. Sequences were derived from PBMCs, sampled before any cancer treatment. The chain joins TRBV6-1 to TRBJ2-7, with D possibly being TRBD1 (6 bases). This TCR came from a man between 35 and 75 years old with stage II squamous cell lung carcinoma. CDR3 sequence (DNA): TGTGCCAGCAGTTCTAGGGCAGGGGACCAGCAGTACTTC. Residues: CASSSRAGDQQYF.